A single sample is the source of the 16 T cell receptor beta chains below, sequenced in a study of CD8 T cells in Susac syndrome. Reverse transcription of 0.5 to 1 ug RNA was performed with random hexamers. TCRdb recomputed calls from the immunoSEQ multiplex PCR reads with MiXCR, one row per CDR3 protein. The table shows about 76,000 distinct CDR3 sequences, with over 85% occurring only once. The specimen sequenced was CD8+ T cells from PBMCs. The receptors originated from a human donor with Susac syndrome.

The CDR3 coding sequence is TGCAGTGCTAGAGCGCCTAGCGGGAAAACCTACGAGCAGTACTTC. Translated, it gives CSARAPSGKTYEQYF. This rearrangement joins TRBV20-1 to TRBJ2-7, with 9 positions matching TRBD2. There are 15 residues in the CDR3. V trimming: 1 base; J trimming: 2 bases; junction bases outside the gene matches: 6. Germline CDR1 reads DFQATT; CDR2 reads SNEGSKA (reference sequence).

The chain is built from TRBV23-1 and TRBJ1-5, with D perhaps TRBD1 (6 bases). TRBV23-1 is classed as an ORF, of uncertain function. The CDR3 length is 15 residues. V was clipped by 7 bases and J by 2 bases, with 15 bases between them. DNA for the CDR3: TGCGCCAGCACCCCCGCAGGGGCAGGCAATCAGCCCCAGCATTTT. It is translated as CASTPAGAGNQPQHF.

The CDR3 DNA sequence: TGTGCCAGTAGTCCGGGGACAGGGGGTGAAGCTTTCTTT. Translated, it gives CASSPGTGGEAFF. The chain links TRBV19 to TRBJ1-1, with 11 positions matching TRBD1. CDR3 length: 13 amino acids. Germline trimming cut 5 bases from V and 7 bases from J; bases unmatched to any gene: 3. Germline V gene data show CDR1 as LNHDA and CDR2 as SQIVND (reference sequence).

The CDR3 sequence: CASSFGTQETQYF. The CDR3 DNA reads as TGTGCCAGCAGCTTCGGCACCCAAGAGACCCAGTACTTC. V usage is TRBV11-2 and J usage is TRBJ2-5, with unresolved D. Germline V gene data show CDR1 as SGHAT and CDR2 as FQNNGV. The CDR3 spans 13 residues. V gave up 3 bases and J gave up 1 base, with 6 bases separating them.

This clonotype was seen a single time. V usage is TRBV5-1 and J usage is TRBJ2-3; TRBD2 agrees at 13 bases. From germline, CDR1 is SGHRS and CDR2 YFSETQ. This CDR3 comprises 16 residues. J lost 1 base, V lost 3 bases, and 2 bases had no gene match. The CDR3 bases are TGCGCCAGCAGCTCGGGGACTAGCGGGGGCACAGATACGCAGTATTTT. It specifies CASSSGTSGGTDTQYF.

The chain employs TRBV11-2 and TRBJ1-1; 8 bases match TRBD1. The CDR3 spans 17 residues. Germline CDR1 SGHAT, CDR2 FQNNGV. The trim removed 2 bases at V and 5 bases at J, leaving 13 bases unmatched. For the CDR3, the DNA is TGTGCCAGCAGCTTAAGTGACAGGGGAACCTTGGGGACTGAAGCTTTCTTT. It specifies CASSLSDRGTLGTEAFF. The variable domain in full, with the rest retrieved from reference TRBV11-2 and TRBJ1-1, is EAGVAQSPRYKIIEKRQSVAFWCNPISGHATLYWYQQILGQGPKLLIQFQNNGVVDDSQLPKDRFSAERLKGVDSTLKIQPAKLEDSAVYLCASSLSDRGTLGTEAFFGQGTRLTVV.

The table lists this clonotype with a count of one. The J gene is TRBJ2-5, the V gene TRBV20-1, with D maybe TRBD1 (5 bases). This CDR3 spans 11 amino acids. Germline CDR1 DFQATT, CDR2 SNEGSKA (reference sequence). Trimming took 6 bases from V and 5 from J, leaving 10 bases between them. DNA for the CDR3: TGCAGTGCGGGCAGGGCGGAGACCCAGTACTTC. Encoded protein: CSAGRAETQYF.

This clonotype came up once. The chain is built from TRBV27 and TRBJ1-1; 7 nucleotides align to TRBD1. The CDR3 spans 13 residues. Germline trimming cut 6 bases from V and 4 bases from J; bases unmatched to any gene: 5. The germline gives CDR1 MNHEY, CDR2 SMNVEV (reference sequence). CDR3 sequence (DNA): TGTGCCAGCAGAATTCAGGGGGGCACTGAAGCTTTCTTT. Protein: CASRIQGGTEAFF.

The genes are TRBV19 and TRBJ1-1; maybe TRBD1 (5 bases). The germline V gene has CDR1 LNHDA and CDR2 SQIVND (reference sequence). Trimming stripped 7 bases from V and 2 bases from J, with 11 bases between. This CDR3 region has 13 residues. This chain's CDR3 is CASTWGINTEAFF. CDR3 bases: TGTGCCAGTACCTGGGGGATTAACACTGAAGCTTTCTTT.

The CDR3 DNA sequence: TGTGCCAGCAGTCTATTAAATGAAAAACTGTTTTTT. Translating gives CASSLLNEKLFF. The chain employs TRBV28 and TRBJ1-4; D remains unclear. Germline V lookup: CDR1 MDHEN, CDR2 SYDVKM. Trimming removed 5 bases at V and 5 bases at J, with 6 bases between. This CDR3 contains 12 residues.

This clonotype showed up just a few times. This chain links TRBV6-5 with TRBJ2-7, with 8 bases matching TRBD2. Germline CDR1 MNHEY, CDR2 SVGAGI. The CDR3 runs 19 residues. The trim removed 4 bases at V and 6 bases at J, leaving 23 bases unmatched. The CDR3 DNA follows: TGTGCCAGCAGTTTGCCCGAGACTAGCGTCCCAAGCCGTTCCCGCGAGCAGTACTTC. Its translation is CASSLPETSVPSRSREQYF.

The gene calls are TRBV7-2 and TRBJ2-5; the match to TRBD2 covers 10 bases. Germline-derived CDR1 and CDR2 are SGHTA and FQGNSA. After removal of 2 bases from V and 4 bases from J, the junction contained 4 bases not matched to a gene. CDR3 length equals 15 residues. The CDR3 sequence is CASSLRPSGRETQYF. The CDR3 DNA sequence: TGTGCCAGCAGCTTAAGGCCTAGCGGGAGAGAGACCCAGTACTTC. Variable domain in full (rest from reference TRBV7-2 and TRBJ2-5): GAGVSQSPSNKVTEKGKDVELRCDPISGHTALYWYRQSLGQGLEFLIYFQGNSAPDKSGLPSDRFSAERTGGSVSTLTIQRTQQEDSAVYLCASSLRPSGRETQYFGPGTRLLVL.

The genes are TRBV30 and TRBJ1-5, with 7 bases lining up with TRBD1. V lost 8 bases, J lost 0 bases, and 4 bases stayed unmatched. The CDR3 is 13 amino acids. Germline V gene sequence: CDR1 GTSNPN, CDR2 SVGIG (reference sequence). CDR3 in amino acids: CAAGGDSNQPQHF. DNA of the CDR3: TGTGCCGCAGGGGGGGATAGCAATCAGCCCCAGCATTTT.

This sequence joins TRBV20-1 and TRBJ2-1; TRBD2 aligns across 7 bases. V shed 5 bases, J shed 4 bases, and the junction held 8 bases outside the gene matches. The CDR3 has 14 amino acids. Germline CDR1 is DFQATT and CDR2 is SNEGSKA (reference sequence). CDR3 residues: CSAPSGTSYNEQFF. The CDR3 DNA reads TGCAGTGCTCCGAGCGGGACTTCATACAATGAGCAGTTCTTC.

The V and J genes are TRBV27 and TRBJ1-1; no reliable D call. Germline-derived CDR1 and CDR2 are MNHEY and SMNVEV (reference sequence). This CDR3 comprises 16 residues. Trimming shortened V by 1 base and J by 5 bases, and 17 bases separated the two germline ends. The CDR3 sequence is CASSLFRPTPRTEAFF. In nucleotides, the CDR3 is TGTGCCAGCAGTTTATTCAGGCCGACCCCCCGGACTGAAGCTTTCTTT.

This clonotype was recorded only once. This sequence joins TRBV20-1 and TRBJ2-1; a possible D gene is TRBD2 (6 bases). The CDR3 extends over 13 amino acids. Per germline, CDR1 DFQATT and CDR2 SNEGSKA (reference sequence). V was pared by 3 bases and J by 4 bases, with 10 bases between. The CDR3 protein is CSASLDYYNEQFF. In nucleotides, the CDR3 is TGCAGTGCTAGTCTGGACTATTACAATGAGCAGTTCTTC.